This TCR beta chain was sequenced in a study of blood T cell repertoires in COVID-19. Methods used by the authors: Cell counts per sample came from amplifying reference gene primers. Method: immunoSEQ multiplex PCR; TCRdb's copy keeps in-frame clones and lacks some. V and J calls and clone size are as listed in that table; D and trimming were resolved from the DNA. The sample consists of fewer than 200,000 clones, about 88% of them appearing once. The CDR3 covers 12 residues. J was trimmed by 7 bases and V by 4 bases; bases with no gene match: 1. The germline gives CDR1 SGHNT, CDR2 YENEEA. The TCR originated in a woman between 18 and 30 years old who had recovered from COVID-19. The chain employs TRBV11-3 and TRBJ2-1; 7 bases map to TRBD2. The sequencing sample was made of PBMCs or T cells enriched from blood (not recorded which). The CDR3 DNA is TGTGCCAGCAGCTGGGGGGGGAATGAGCAGTTCTTC. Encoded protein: CASSWGGNEQFF. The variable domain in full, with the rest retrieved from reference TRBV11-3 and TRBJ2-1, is EAGVVQSPRYKIIEKKQPVAFWCNPISGHNTLYWYLQNLGQGPELLIRYENEEAVDDSQLPKDRFSAERLKGVDSTLKIQPAELGDSAVYLCASSWGGNEQFFGPGTRLTVL.